The 17 T cell receptor beta chains given below trace back to one sample, sequenced in a study of cytomegalovirus exposure and HLA in healthy donors. In the PCR, 60 Vbeta and 13 Jbeta primers were used. Data came from immunoSEQ multiplex PCR; TCRdb stores just in-frame clones and leaves some out. The sample has 90,000 to 110,000 clones; around three quarters are singletons. The sample was PBMCs. These receptors came from a woman aged 45-65 years in good health and CMV-seropositive.

This clone came up once. The CDR3 loop reads CASRTGTSGGEQFF. As DNA, the CDR3 is TGTGCCAGCAGAACCGGGACTAGCGGGGGGGAGCAGTTCTTC. The genes are TRBV7-2 and TRBJ2-1, with 15 bases fitting TRBD2. In germline, CDR1 is SGHTA, CDR2 FQGNSA. The CDR3 runs 14 residues. Unmatched junction bases numbered 4, after V lost 6 bases and J lost 10 bases. Using reference TRBV7-2 and TRBJ2-1 for the parts outside the CDR3, the full variable domain is GAGVSQSPSNKVTEKGKDVELRCDPISGHTALYWYRQSLGQGLEFLIYFQGNSAPDKSGLPSDRFSAERTGGSVSTLTIQRTQQEDSAVYLCASRTGTSGGEQFFGPGTRLTVL.

The genes are TRBV9 and TRBJ2-1, with TRBD2 identical over 14 bases. Germline-derived CDR1 and CDR2 are SGDLS and YYNGEE. J was trimmed by 8 bases and V by 4 bases; bases with no gene match: 8. This CDR3 has 16 amino acids. CDR3 coding DNA: TGTGCCAGCAGCAGACGACTAGCGGGGGGGCTAGATGAGCAGTTCTTC. Residues: CASSRRLAGGLDEQFF.

The CDR3 reads CASSLFSYEQYF. The CDR3 DNA reads TGTGCCAGCAGCCTCTTCTCCTACGAGCAGTACTTC. This chain links TRBV14 with TRBJ2-7; unclear D gene. In germline, CDR1 is SGHDN, CDR2 FVKESK. V lost 4 bases to trimming and J lost 0 bases, with 4 bases between them. This CDR3 is 12 amino acids long.

The rearrangement uses TRBV5-4 and TRBJ1-6; D call uncertain. CDR1 SGHNT and CDR2 YYREEE come from the germline V gene (reference sequence). The ends were cut back, 4 bases at V and 7 bases at J, with 3 bases in the middle. The CDR3 is 11 amino acids. The CDR3 DNA sequence: TGTGCCAGCAGCCCGAATTCACCCCTCCACTTT. Translating it yields CASSPNSPLHF.

The chain combines TRBV2 with TRBJ1-4, with D possibly being TRBD1 (6 bases). Germline V gives CDR1 SNHLY, CDR2 FYNNEI. The germline V and J ends were trimmed by 0 bases and 8 bases, with 16 bases remaining between them. The CDR3 sequence is 16 residues long. The CDR3 DNA reads as TGTGCCAGCAGTGAAGCGCGAGCGGGGGGCCGGGAAAAACTGTTTTTT. Translating it yields CASSEARAGGREKLFF.

The chain couples TRBV4-1 to TRBJ2-5; 10 nucleotides line up with TRBD2. The trim removed 0 bases at V and 4 bases at J, leaving 8 bases unmatched. CDR1 MGHRA and CDR2 YSYEKL come from the germline V gene. CDR3 length: 17 amino acids. CDR3 sequence (DNA): TGCGCCAGCAGCCAAGAACCAGCGGGAGGGTCGGCAGAGACCCAGTACTTC. It encodes CASSQEPAGGSAETQYF.

The chain joins TRBV9 to TRBJ2-7; TRBD2 matches 11 bases. This CDR3 has 15 amino acids. After removal of 3 bases from V and 3 bases from J, the junction contained 5 bases not matched to a gene. Germline loops: CDR1 SGDLS, CDR2 YYNGEE. The DNA for the CDR3 is TGTGCCAGCAGCGCGTACGGACTAGCGGGCTACGAGCAGTACTTC. Translation: CASSAYGLAGYEQYF.

This chain connects TRBV21-1 to TRBJ2-7; TRBD2, the D gene given by the table, was not confirmed from the DNA. TRBV21-1 is deemed a pseudogene. This CDR3 has 20 amino acids. As DNA, the CDR3 is TGTGCCAGCAGCAAGACCCCGCCGGGACGGCGGACTAGGTCAGGCTACGAGCAGTACTTC. Encoded protein: CASSKTPPGRRTRSGYEQYF.

The chain couples TRBV6-5 to TRBJ2-2, with D unclear. Germline lookup yields CDR1 MNHEY and CDR2 SVGAGI. The CDR3 totals 13 residues. The V end was cut by 4 bases, the J end by 0 bases, with 3 bases between. Here the CDR3 DNA reads TGTGCCAGCAGTTCTCCGAACACCGGGGAGCTGTTTTTT. It yields the protein CASSSPNTGELFF.

In DNA form, the CDR3 reads TGCAGCGCCCAGGCGGGACTAGCGGGGTTCTCCTACGAGCAGTACTTC. Protein sequence: CSAQAGLAGFSYEQYF. V usage is TRBV29-1 and J usage is TRBJ2-7; 13 nucleotides align to TRBD2. Trimming took 7 bases from V and 0 from J; bases not matched to a gene: 9. CDR1 is SQVTM, CDR2 ANQGSEA, per germline. This CDR3 is built from 16 residues.

This clone was counted a few times. The rearrangement links TRBV9 to TRBJ2-1, with D possibly TRBD2 on 5 matching bases. Germline values: CDR1 SGDLS, CDR2 YYNGEE. V dropped 3 bases and J dropped 6 bases, with 19 bases sitting between them. The CDR3 has 16 residues. The CDR3 sequence: CASSGEATGNFNEQFF. The CDR3 DNA follows: TGTGCCAGCAGCGGAGAAGCTACCGGGAATTTCAATGAGCAGTTCTTC.

The chain is built from TRBV27 and TRBJ2-2; D call uncertain. CDR1 MNHEY and CDR2 SMNVEV come from the germline V gene (reference sequence). V was clipped by 6 bases and J by 4 bases, with 15 bases between them. CDR3 length: 15 amino acids. The CDR3 DNA follows: TGTGCCAGCAGCCCGGGTGGTCTCCTCACCGGGGAGCTGTTTTTT. It yields the protein CASSPGGLLTGELFF.

CDR3 DNA: TGTGCCAGCAGTTTAGGCCTAGAGACGCAGTATTTT. Translation gives CASSLGLETQYF. The chain joins TRBV28 to TRBJ2-3; no clear D gene. CDR1 is MDHEN and CDR2 is SYDVKM in the germline V gene. Trimming cost V 2 bases and J 9 bases, with 9 bases left between them. The CDR3 sequence is 12 residues long. The full variable domain, its missing parts supplied by reference TRBV28 and TRBJ2-3, is DVKVTQSSRYLVKRTGEKVFLECVQDMDHENMFWYRQDPGLGLRLIYFSYDVKMKEKGDIPEGYSVSREKKERFSLILESASTNQTSMYLCASSLGLETQYFGPGTRLTVL.

The rearrangement joins TRBV18 to TRBJ2-5; TRBD1 agrees at 8 bases. With V trimmed by 6 bases and J by 4 bases, 4 bases remained unmatched. The CDR3 contains 13 residues. Germline V gives CDR1 KGHSH, CDR2 LQKENI. This CDR3 is CASSQGTGETQYF. In DNA form, the CDR3 reads TGTGCCAGCTCGCAGGGGACAGGAGAGACCCAGTACTTC.

The chain uses TRBV6-6 and TRBJ2-1, with TRBD2 matching over 11 bases. J lost 7 bases, V lost 0 bases, and 5 bases had no gene match. Germline V gene data show CDR1 as MNHNY and CDR2 as SVGAGI (reference sequence). The CDR3 loop spans 16 amino acids. The CDR3: CASSYSKTSGVNEQFF. The DNA of the CDR3 is TGTGCCAGCAGTTACTCGAAGACTAGCGGGGTGAATGAGCAGTTCTTC.

The CDR3 is CASSVLGAVADTQYF. The DNA for the CDR3 is TGTGCCAGCAGCGTACTGGGGGCGGTCGCAGATACGCAGTATTTT. The rearrangement links TRBV9 to TRBJ2-3; a possible D gene is TRBD1 (6 bases). This CDR3 spans 15 amino acids. V lost 1 base and J lost 4, with 13 bases in between. In germline, CDR1 is SGDLS, CDR2 YYNGEE.

This clone has just one count. The V gene is TRBV7-6, the J gene TRBJ1-1; possible D gene TRBD1, 5 bases. Trimming cost V 1 base and J 5 bases, with 14 bases left between them. Germline CDR1 and CDR2: SGHVS and FNYEAQ. There are 15 residues in the CDR3. CDR3 protein: CASSLDPGRDTEAFF. The CDR3 DNA reads as TGTGCCAGCAGCTTAGATCCAGGGAGGGATACTGAAGCTTTCTTT.